These T cell receptor beta chains were read from a single sample in a study of OX40 agonist ivuxolimab in advanced cancers. TCRdb's table, derived via immunoSEQ multiplex PCR, lists solely in-frame clones and lacks some. The sample contains about 83,000 clones, roughly four fifths of which appear only once. The sequences come from CD4+ or CD8+ T cells sorted from blood, collected in a trial of the OX40 agonist ivuxolimab. The receptors were sampled from an adult with an advanced solid tumor such as melanoma, head and neck, liver or kidney cancer. The CDR3 runs from the conserved cysteine through the conserved F or W. Fields, in order: V gene, D gene, clone size, J gene, CDR3 protein, CDR3 DNA. A D gene is named only where the DNA matches it firmly. Only some rows state a clone size, as once, few, many or a class for expanded clones.

v_gene: TRBV7-9
d_gene: NA
abundance: NA
j_gene: TRBJ1-5
CDR3aa: CASSPYGTGSNQPQHF
CDR3nt: TGTGCCAGCAGCCCATATGGTACGGGTAGCAATCAGCCCCAGCATTTT

v_gene: TRBV6-1
d_gene: TRBD2
abundance: NA
j_gene: TRBJ2-3
CDR3aa: CASRTSGATDTQYF
CDR3nt: TGTGCCAGCAGGACTAGCGGGGCCACAGATACGCAGTATTTT

v_gene: TRBV5-1
d_gene: NA
abundance: NA
j_gene: TRBJ2-5
CDR3aa: CASSSPPRGAQETQYF
CDR3nt: TGCGCCAGCAGCTCCCCTCCCAGGGGCGCACAAGAGACCCAGTACTTC

v_gene: TRBV7-9
d_gene: NA
abundance: NA
j_gene: TRBJ2-1
CDR3aa: CASSSPPGQNSYNEQFF
CDR3nt: TGTGCCAGCAGCTCACCACCGGGACAAAACTCCTACAATGAGCAGTTCTTC

v_gene: TRBV6-6
d_gene: NA
abundance: NA
j_gene: TRBJ2-1
CDR3aa: CASRVGGRYNEQFF
CDR3nt: TGTGCCAGCAGGGTGGGGGGGCGATACAATGAGCAGTTCTTC

v_gene: TRBV28
d_gene: NA
abundance: NA
j_gene: TRBJ1-1
CDR3aa: CASTQPGSRGEAFF
CDR3nt: TGTGCCAGCACCCAGCCGGGATCGAGGGGTGAAGCTTTCTTT

v_gene: TRBV7-2
d_gene: NA
abundance: NA
j_gene: TRBJ2-5
CDR3aa: CASSLSWETQYF
CDR3nt: TGTGCCAGCAGCTTAAGTTGGGAGACCCAGTACTTC

v_gene: TRBV6-5
d_gene: TRBD1
abundance: NA
j_gene: TRBJ1-1
CDR3aa: CASSNRGLGTEAFF
CDR3nt: TGTGCCAGCAGCAACAGGGGGCTGGGTACTGAAGCTTTCTTT

v_gene: TRBV27
d_gene: TRBD1
abundance: NA
j_gene: TRBJ1-5
CDR3aa: CASSPGDRGTYSNQPQHF
CDR3nt: TGTGCCAGCAGCCCCGGGGACAGGGGGACCTATAGCAATCAGCCCCAGCATTTT

v_gene: TRBV7-2
d_gene: NA
abundance: NA
j_gene: TRBJ1-1
CDR3aa: CASSLTGGQAPAAFF
CDR3nt: TGTGCCAGCAGCTTAACGGGAGGGCAGGCCCCTGCAGCTTTCTTT

v_gene: TRBV7-9
d_gene: NA
abundance: few
j_gene: TRBJ1-2
CDR3aa: CASSSPSTGILGYTF
CDR3nt: TGTGCCAGCAGCTCACCCTCGACGGGAATTCTTGGCTACACCTTC

v_gene: TRBV7-6
d_gene: NA
abundance: once
j_gene: TRBJ1-6
CDR3aa: CASSLDTGSWSPLHF
CDR3nt: TGTGCCAGCAGCCTCGATACAGGGTCTTGGTCACCCCTCCACTTT

v_gene: TRBV6-6
d_gene: NA
abundance: NA
j_gene: TRBJ1-2
CDR3aa: CASRGLDASGYTF
CDR3nt: TGTGCCAGCAGGGGACTAGACGCCAGCGGCTACACCTTC

v_gene: TRBV6-1
d_gene: TRBD1
abundance: NA
j_gene: TRBJ1-5
CDR3aa: CASSGGTDSNQPQHF
CDR3nt: TGTGCCAGCAGTGGTGGGACAGATAGCAATCAGCCCCAGCATTTT

v_gene: TRBV18
d_gene: NA
abundance: NA
j_gene: TRBJ2-2
CDR3aa: CASSPRKVDTGELFF
CDR3nt: TGTGCCAGCTCACCGAGGAAGGTGGACACCGGGGAGCTGTTTTTT

v_gene: TRBV5-3
d_gene: TRBD1
abundance: NA
j_gene: TRBJ1-2
CDR3aa: CARSLGTGCYGYTF
CDR3nt: TGTGCCAGAAGCTTGGGGACAGGGTGCTATGGCTACACCTTC

v_gene: TRBV18
d_gene: TRBD1
abundance: few
j_gene: TRBJ1-2
CDR3aa: CASSPISGQGFSSDYGYTF
CDR3nt: TGTGCCAGCTCACCAATCTCGGGACAGGGTTTTAGTTCCGACTATGGCTACACCTTC

v_gene: TRBV28
d_gene: NA
abundance: NA
j_gene: TRBJ2-2
CDR3aa: CASSSDTPSDEGTPGELFF
CDR3nt: TGTGCCAGCAGTTCAGACACCCCTAGCGATGAGGGAACACCCGGGGAGCTGTTTTTT

v_gene: TRBV2
d_gene: NA
abundance: NA
j_gene: TRBJ1-2
CDR3aa: CASSLAGYGYTF
CDR3nt: TGTGCCAGCAGTCTGGCAGGCTATGGCTACACCTTC

v_gene: TRBV7-2
d_gene: NA
abundance: once
j_gene: TRBJ1-2
CDR3aa: CASSPGRGNYGYTF
CDR3nt: TGTGCCAGCAGCCCAGGACGGGGAAACTATGGCTACACCTTC

v_gene: TRBV30
d_gene: NA
abundance: NA
j_gene: TRBJ1-6
CDR3aa: CAGGREGDSPLHF
CDR3nt: TGTGCCGGGGGCAGGGAGGGGGATTCACCCCTCCACTTT

v_gene: TRBV14
d_gene: NA
abundance: NA
j_gene: TRBJ2-3
CDR3aa: CASSPGTRATDTQYF
CDR3nt: TGTGCCAGCAGCCCCGGGACTCGGGCCACAGATACGCAGTATTTT

v_gene: TRBV10-2
d_gene: TRBD1
abundance: few
j_gene: TRBJ1-3
CDR3aa: CASRRTGSGNTIYF
CDR3nt: TGCGCCAGCCGGCGGACAGGGTCAGGAAACACCATATATTTT

v_gene: TRBV18
d_gene: NA
abundance: NA
j_gene: TRBJ1-4
CDR3aa: CASSQDPRANEKLFF
CDR3nt: TGTGCCAGCTCACAAGACCCGAGGGCTAATGAAAAACTGTTTTTT

v_gene: TRBV19
d_gene: NA
abundance: NA
j_gene: TRBJ2-1
CDR3aa: CASSISGANEQFF
CDR3nt: TGTGCCAGTAGTATTAGTGGAGCTAATGAGCAGTTCTTC

v_gene: TRBV30
d_gene: NA
abundance: NA
j_gene: TRBJ1-5
CDR3aa: CAWSVGVRKDQPQHF
CDR3nt: TGTGCCTGGAGTGTAGGGGTCAGAAAGGATCAGCCCCAGCATTTT

v_gene: TRBV28
d_gene: TRBD1
abundance: NA
j_gene: TRBJ2-3
CDR3aa: CASSPRQGPTDTQYF
CDR3nt: TGTGCCAGCAGTCCTCGACAGGGGCCCACAGATACGCAGTATTTT

v_gene: TRBV6-5
d_gene: NA
abundance: few
j_gene: TRBJ1-5
CDR3aa: CASSSTGMGDQPQHF
CDR3nt: TGTGCCAGCAGTTCCACAGGGATGGGAGATCAGCCCCAGCATTTT

v_gene: TRBV18
d_gene: NA
abundance: NA
j_gene: TRBJ1-5
CDR3aa: CASSPGDQAAQHF
CDR3nt: TGTGCCAGCTCACCAGGAGATCAGGCAGCCCAGCATTTT

v_gene: TRBV11-3
d_gene: TRBD2
abundance: NA
j_gene: TRBJ2-5
CDR3aa: CASSPSGASGGETQYF
CDR3nt: TGTGCCAGCAGCCCTAGCGGGGCTAGCGGGGGTGAGACCCAGTACTTC

v_gene: TRBV18
d_gene: NA
abundance: NA
j_gene: TRBJ1-2
CDR3aa: CASSQGDKNYGYTF
CDR3nt: TGTGCCAGCTCCCAAGGGGACAAGAACTATGGCTACACCTTC

v_gene: TRBV2
d_gene: NA
abundance: NA
j_gene: TRBJ2-1
CDR3aa: CASSPPEGRWQFF
CDR3nt: TGTGCCAGCAGTCCACCGGAGGGGCGTTGGCAGTTCTTC

v_gene: TRBV28
d_gene: NA
abundance: NA
j_gene: TRBJ1-1
CDR3aa: CASSLRGRMNTEAFF
CDR3nt: TGTGCCAGCAGTTTAAGAGGACGGATGAACACTGAAGCTTTCTTT

v_gene: TRBV4-3
d_gene: TRBD1
abundance: NA
j_gene: TRBJ2-6
CDR3aa: CASSRRGPGANVLTF
CDR3nt: TGCGCCAGCAGCCGTAGGGGGCCTGGGGCCAACGTCCTGACTTTC

v_gene: TRBV5-6
d_gene: TRBD1
abundance: NA
j_gene: TRBJ2-7
CDR3aa: CASSLPTGGYEQYF
CDR3nt: TGTGCCAGCAGCCTTCCGACAGGGGGCTACGAGCAGTACTTC

v_gene: TRBV2
d_gene: NA
abundance: NA
j_gene: TRBJ2-5
CDR3aa: CASNLARETQYF
CDR3nt: TGTGCCAGCAATCTAGCACGTGAGACCCAGTACTTC

v_gene: TRBV13
d_gene: NA
abundance: NA
j_gene: TRBJ2-3
CDR3aa: CASSFTDTQYF
CDR3nt: TGTGCCAGCAGCTTCACAGATACGCAGTATTTT

v_gene: TRBV4-1
d_gene: NA
abundance: few
j_gene: TRBJ2-1
CDR3aa: CASSQDRGASSYNEQFF
CDR3nt: TGCGCCAGCAGCCAAGATCGCGGAGCGTCGTCCTACAATGAGCAGTTCTTC

v_gene: TRBV2
d_gene: NA
abundance: many
j_gene: TRBJ1-6
CDR3aa: CASSESAMASLNSPLHF
CDR3nt: TGTGCCAGCAGTGAATCCGCGATGGCCAGCCTTAATTCACCCCTCCACTTT

v_gene: TRBV7-7
d_gene: NA
abundance: NA
j_gene: TRBJ2-1
CDR3aa: CASSAPLRGFF
CDR3nt: TGTGCCAGCAGCGCCCCGTTAAGGGGGTTCTTC

v_gene: TRBV5-1
d_gene: NA
abundance: NA
j_gene: TRBJ2-2
CDR3aa: CASSLGSNTGELFF
CDR3nt: TGCGCCAGCAGCTTGGGTTCGAACACCGGGGAGCTGTTTTTT

v_gene: TRBV30
d_gene: NA
abundance: NA
j_gene: TRBJ1-2
CDR3aa: CAWSWETGGAGYTF
CDR3nt: TGTGCCTGGAGTTGGGAGACAGGAGGTGCCGGCTACACCTTC

v_gene: TRBV7-9
d_gene: TRBD2
abundance: few
j_gene: TRBJ2-1
CDR3aa: CASSLAGGKFNEQFF
CDR3nt: TGTGCCAGCAGCTTAGCGGGGGGGAAGTTCAATGAGCAGTTCTTC

v_gene: TRBV11-2
d_gene: TRBD1
abundance: NA
j_gene: TRBJ2-5
CDR3aa: CASSLDLAGTGGETQYF
CDR3nt: TGTGCCAGCAGCTTAGATCTGGCTGGGACAGGGGGAGAGACCCAGTACTTC

v_gene: TRBV11-2
d_gene: TRBD2
abundance: NA
j_gene: TRBJ2-3
CDR3aa: CASSSLVVAGGGADTQYF
CDR3nt: TGTGCCAGCAGCTCCCTGGTGGTAGCGGGGGGTGGTGCAGATACGCAGTATTTT

v_gene: TRBV28
d_gene: TRBD1
abundance: NA
j_gene: TRBJ2-7
CDR3aa: CASSGSGTGKYEQYF
CDR3nt: TGTGCCAGCAGCGGCAGCGGGACAGGGAAATACGAGCAGTACTTC

v_gene: TRBV6-6
d_gene: TRBD1
abundance: NA
j_gene: TRBJ1-5
CDR3aa: CASSPGQDSNQPQHF
CDR3nt: TGTGCCAGCAGTCCAGGACAGGATAGCAATCAGCCCCAGCATTTT

v_gene: TRBV29-1
d_gene: NA
abundance: NA
j_gene: TRBJ1-1
CDR3aa: CSVETGGNTEAFF
CDR3nt: TGCAGCGTTGAAACCGGGGGTAACACTGAAGCTTTCTTT

v_gene: TRBV29-1
d_gene: TRBD1
abundance: NA
j_gene: TRBJ1-3
CDR3aa: CSVEGTGGSGNTIYF
CDR3nt: TGCAGCGTTGAAGGGACAGGGGGCTCTGGAAACACCATATATTTT

v_gene: TRBV7-3
d_gene: NA
abundance: NA
j_gene: TRBJ2-6
CDR3aa: CASSPDTGSGANVLTF
CDR3nt: TGTGCCAGCAGCCCGGACACGGGATCTGGGGCCAACGTCCTGACTTTC

v_gene: TRBV18
d_gene: TRBD1
abundance: NA
j_gene: TRBJ2-7
CDR3aa: CASSPDGTGVSEQYF
CDR3nt: TGTGCCAGCTCACCAGACGGGACAGGGGTAAGCGAGCAGTACTTC

v_gene: TRBV5-4
d_gene: TRBD1
abundance: NA
j_gene: TRBJ2-3
CDR3aa: CASSFRTGGVSTDTQYF
CDR3nt: TGTGCCAGCAGTTTTAGGACAGGGGGCGTTAGCACAGATACGCAGTATTTT

v_gene: TRBV18
d_gene: NA
abundance: NA
j_gene: TRBJ1-1
CDR3aa: CASSPPWGSGTEAFF
CDR3nt: TGTGCCAGCTCACCACCATGGGGTAGCGGCACTGAAGCTTTCTTT

v_gene: TRBV5-5
d_gene: TRBD1
abundance: NA
j_gene: TRBJ1-2
CDR3aa: CASSYNGQGGYGYTF
CDR3nt: TGTGCCAGCAGTTATAACGGACAGGGTGGCTATGGCTACACCTTC

v_gene: TRBV4-3
d_gene: NA
abundance: NA
j_gene: TRBJ1-1
CDR3aa: CASSQDLVSGGNEAFF
CDR3nt: TGCGCCAGCAGCCAAGATCTGGTGTCTGGAGGGAATGAAGCTTTCTTT

v_gene: TRBV6-5
d_gene: NA
abundance: once
j_gene: TRBJ1-3
CDR3aa: CASSSPGAPLETLYF
CDR3nt: TGTGCCAGCAGTTCCCCAGGCGCCCCTCTGGAAACATTATATTTT

v_gene: TRBV15
d_gene: NA
abundance: NA
j_gene: TRBJ2-1
CDR3aa: CATSRDGSSEQFF
CDR3nt: TGTGCCACCAGCAGAGACGGAAGTAGTGAGCAGTTCTTC

v_gene: TRBV19
d_gene: NA
abundance: NA
j_gene: TRBJ1-2
CDR3aa: CASSTVSGAYGYTF
CDR3nt: TGTGCCAGTAGTACAGTTTCCGGGGCCTATGGCTACACCTTC

v_gene: TRBV7-9
d_gene: NA
abundance: NA
j_gene: TRBJ1-5
CDR3aa: CASGGGGQPQHF
CDR3nt: TGTGCCAGCGGAGGGGGGGGTCAGCCCCAGCATTTT

v_gene: TRBV10-1
d_gene: TRBD1
abundance: NA
j_gene: TRBJ1-4
CDR3aa: CASSGTGKNEKLFF
CDR3nt: TGCGCCAGCAGCGGGACAGGGAAAAATGAAAAACTGTTTTTT